This T cell receptor (beta chain) was sequenced in a study of blood T cell repertoires in COVID-19. Concerning this clone: Sequence at one end of the junction differs from germline and may be a read error.

Clones were read by immunoSEQ multiplex PCR, and TCRdb kept only the in-frame ones, dropping some. Among about 220,000 clones listed, roughly 79% were seen once. Germline V gene lookup returns CDR1 SGHTA and CDR2 FQGNSA. The CDR3 sequence is 12 residues long. This rearrangement joins TRBV7-2 to TRBJ1-1; tentative D call: TRBD1 (6 bases). Input material: PBMCs or T cells enriched from blood (not recorded which). This TCR was sampled from a man in his forties who had recovered from COVID-19. The CDR3: CASSLQQGGVIF. CDR3 bases: TGTGCCAGCAGCTTACAACAGGGTGGGGTCATTTTT.